A single sample is the source of the 9 T cell receptor beta chains below, sequenced in a study of T cell responses to AZD1222 COVID-19 vaccine. Using immunoSEQ multiplex PCR, the repertoire was profiled, and TCRdb retains in-frame clones only, with some absent. The data contain about 67,000 clones, 83% of them singletons. Sequenced material: peripheral blood, taken 28 days after the second AZD1222 dose. These receptor sequences come from an adult who received the AZD1222 COVID-19 vaccine.

J is TRBJ2-7 and V is TRBV23-1; D possibly corresponds to TRBD1 (6 bases). TRBV23-1 carries the ORF label, with uncertain function. V lost 6 bases to trimming and J lost 0 bases, with 27 bases between them. This CDR3 comprises 19 residues. The CDR3 loop is CASSLRTPGTRKSSYEQYF. The CDR3 DNA is TGCGCCAGCAGCTTGAGAACCCCCGGGACAAGAAAAAGCTCCTACGAGCAGTACTTC.

The rearrangement joins TRBV19 to TRBJ1-1; the match to TRBD1 covers 10 bases. The V gene end was trimmed by 5 bases and the J gene end by 5 bases; junction bases not matched to a gene: 8. The CDR3 is 15 residues long. CDR1 LNHDA and CDR2 SQIVND come from the germline V gene (reference sequence). CDR3 DNA: TGTGCCAGTAGTCCTTGGACAGGGGGGAAGACTGAAGCTTTCTTT. This translates into CASSPWTGGKTEAFF. Based on the CDR3 plus reference TRBV19 and TRBJ1-1, the full variable domain is DGGITQSPKYLFRKEGQNVTLSCEQNLNHDAMYWYRQDPGQGLRLIYYSQIVNDFQKGDIAEGYSVSREKKESFPLTVTSAQKNPTAFYLCASSPWTGGKTEAFFGQGTRLTVV.

V usage is TRBV25-1 and J usage is TRBJ2-7; the D gene is possibly TRBD2 (6 bases). The CDR3 is 13 amino acids. Germline CDR1 and CDR2: MGHDK and SYGVNS. V gave up 5 bases and J gave up 3 bases, with 11 bases separating them. DNA for the CDR3: TGTGCCAGCAGTAGGGACTCGGGCTACGAGCAGTACTTC. Translated, it gives CASSRDSGYEQYF.

The V call is TRBV24-1, the J call TRBJ2-5, with TRBD2 matching 7 bases. Unmatched junction bases numbered 11, after V lost 9 bases and J lost 5 bases. The CDR3 consists of 14 residues. Per the germline V gene, CDR1 is KGHDR and CDR2 is SFDVKD. For the CDR3, the DNA is TGTGCCACCTCACTTGGGGGGGTGGATGAGACCCAGTACTTC. Encoded protein: CATSLGGVDETQYF.

The V gene is TRBV5-1, the J gene TRBJ1-1; TRBD1 aligns across 8 bases. CDR1 is SGHRS and CDR2 is YFSETQ in the germline V gene. Germline trimming cut 2 bases from V and 0 bases from J; bases unmatched to any gene: 9. The CDR3 has 17 amino acids. The CDR3 DNA sequence: TGCGCCAGCAGCTTAGGGTCAGGGGGCAGGATGAACACTGAAGCTTTCTTT. The encoded protein is CASSLGSGGRMNTEAFF.

This chain uses TRBV28 with TRBJ1-1; D is unclear. CDR1 is MDHEN and CDR2 is SYDVKM in the germline V gene. This CDR3 is built from 14 residues. V gave up 7 bases and J gave up 1 base, with 13 bases separating them. The CDR3 DNA follows: TGTGCCAGCACGAAGGCAGGATGGAACACTGAAGCTTTCTTT. This encodes CASTKAGWNTEAFF.

This clone turned up a few times. The rearrangement uses TRBV4-3 and TRBJ2-2; TRBD1 agrees at 9 bases. V trimming: 0 bases; J trimming: 4 bases; junction bases outside the gene matches: 6. This CDR3 comprises 17 residues. Germline V CDR1 and CDR2: LGHNA, YSLEER. Here the CDR3 reads CASSQDPPGQGTGELFF. For the CDR3, the DNA is TGCGCCAGCAGCCAAGACCCCCCGGGACAGGGCACCGGGGAGCTGTTTTTT.

The chain joins TRBV19 to TRBJ2-2, with TRBD1 matching over 11 bases. V was clipped by 5 bases and J by 2 bases; unmatched bases: 10. In germline, CDR1 is LNHDA, CDR2 SQIVND (reference sequence). This CDR3 region has 18 residues. The CDR3 spells CASSSGTGGTLNTGELFF. In nucleotides, the CDR3 is TGTGCCAGTAGTTCCGGGACAGGGGGAACACTTAACACCGGGGAGCTGTTTTTT. The complete variable domain, with remaining parts taken from reference TRBV19 and TRBJ2-2, reads DGGITQSPKYLFRKEGQNVTLSCEQNLNHDAMYWYRQDPGQGLRLIYYSQIVNDFQKGDIAEGYSVSREKKESFPLTVTSAQKNPTAFYLCASSSGTGGTLNTGELFFGEGSRLTVL.

The V gene is TRBV7-2, the J gene TRBJ2-7, with 8 bases lining up with TRBD1. V was pared by 3 bases and J by 1 base, with 2 bases of the junction left unmatched. The germline V gene encodes CDR1 SGHTA and CDR2 FQGNSA. The CDR3 is 14 amino acids. The CDR3: CASSFGTGSYEQYF. The CDR3 bases are TGTGCCAGCAGCTTCGGGACAGGATCCTACGAGCAGTACTTC.